This TCR beta chain was observed in a study of neurological immune-mediated disorders. Points from the study as a whole: The highest TCR clonal expansion occurred in HTLV-1-associated myelopathy; multiple sclerosis fell below healthy controls. Expanded clones shared no CDR3 amino acid sequences across subjects, suggesting private repertoires in all groups.

It was by 5'RACE with 10-nucleotide random UMIs that the cDNA was made. Every sequencing run drew on 15-18 subjects and yielded over 170 million TCR-beta sequences. TCRdb passed the 5' RACE reads through MiXCR, listing each CDR3 protein once. The table shows 30,000 to 50,000 distinct CDR3 sequences, with about 7% occurring only once. In this sample, this clonotype turned up many times. Its matching antigen is unknown. J lost 6 bases, V lost 5 bases, and 11 bases had no gene match. The CDR3 length is 16 residues. Germline assignment: CDR1 LGHNA and CDR2 YNFKEQ. The chain combines TRBV4-2 with TRBJ2-1; 9 nucleotides match TRBD2. Sequenced: CD4+ T cells from blood. This sequence was found in a man aged 45-65 years in good health. CDR3 DNA sequence: TGTGCCAGCAGCTTCATTGGCGGGAGGGTTAGCAATGAGCAGTTCTTC. This gives the protein CASSFIGGRVSNEQFF.